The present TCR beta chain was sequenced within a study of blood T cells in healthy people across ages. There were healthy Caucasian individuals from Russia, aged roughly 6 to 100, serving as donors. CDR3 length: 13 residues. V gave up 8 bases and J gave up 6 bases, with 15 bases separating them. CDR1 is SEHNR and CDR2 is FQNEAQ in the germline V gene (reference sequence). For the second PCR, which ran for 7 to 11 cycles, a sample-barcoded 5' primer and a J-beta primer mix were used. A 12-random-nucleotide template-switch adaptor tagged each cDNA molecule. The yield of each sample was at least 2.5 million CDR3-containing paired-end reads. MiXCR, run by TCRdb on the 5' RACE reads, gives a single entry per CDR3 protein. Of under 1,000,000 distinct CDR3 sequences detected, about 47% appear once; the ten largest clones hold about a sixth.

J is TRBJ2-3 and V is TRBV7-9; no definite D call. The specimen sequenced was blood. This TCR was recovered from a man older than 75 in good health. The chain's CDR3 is CASHPEGFDTQYF. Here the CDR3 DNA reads TGTGCCAGCCATCCGGAAGGCTTCGATACGCAGTATTTT.